This TCR beta chain is from a study of T-cell reconstitution after alpha-beta-depleted transplantation in children. Germline CDR1 reads MDHEN; CDR2 reads SYDVKM. The CDR3 runs 16 residues. V lost 2 bases and J lost 6, with 18 bases in between. This clonotype was seen only a few times. For TCRbeta, the library was prepared with unique molecular identifiers. Via MiXCR, TCRdb re-called the PCR reads, giving one row per CDR3 protein. The data contain 300,000 to 400,000 distinct CDR3 sequences, about 14% of them singletons. The sample here was PBMCs, taken from the stem cell graft. The chain recombines TRBV28 with TRBJ2-3; D is unresolved. The TCR was taken from a human donor who donated a stem cell graft to a child with Fanconi anemia. DNA of the CDR3: TGTGCCAGCAGTTTAAGCCAGGCAAGCCTGGGGGATACGCAGTATTTT. This sequence encodes CASSLSQASLGDTQYF.